This passage covers 3 T cell receptor beta chains from one sample sequenced in a study of blood T cell repertoires in COVID-19 (dated by TCRdb to 2020 to 2021). The receptor library was made with the immunoSEQ multiplex PCR assay. TCRdb obtained this table from immuneACCESS and retained in-frame rearrangements with V and J assigned. These tables miss some clones; where compared with another copy, unresolved V genes account for less than half of the shortfall, and the remainder is unexplained. The sample profile shows 130,000 to 150,000 clones; 70% to 85% of them were found once. The ten largest clonotypes hold under 4.5% of the sample. The sequenced material came from peripheral blood. These receptors came from a man in his fifties or sixties with acute or convalescent COVID-19.

The chain combines TRBV18 with TRBJ2-1, with D possibly matching TRBD1 (6 bases). V lost 0 bases and J lost 9, with 15 bases in between. Germline CDR1 reads KGHSH; CDR2 reads LQKENI. CDR3 length: 15 amino acids. As DNA, the CDR3 is TGTGCCAGCTCACCACCGGAGTCAGGGACACCTGAGCAGTTCTTC. Amino acids: CASSPPESGTPEQFF.

J is TRBJ2-3 and V is TRBV19; D is unclear. This CDR3 spans 12 amino acids. With 6 bases removed from V and 2 bases from J, the gap between germline ends came to 6 bases. Germline V lookup: CDR1 LNHDA, CDR2 SQIVND (reference sequence). The DNA for the CDR3 is TGTGCCAGTAGGTTTAACACAGATACGCAGTATTTT. It yields the protein CASRFNTDTQYF.

The genes are TRBV10-3 and TRBJ2-7; TRBD1 is a possible D gene (5 bases). V lost 0 bases to trimming and J lost 2 bases, with 11 bases between them. The CDR3 loop spans 15 amino acids. CDR1 and CDR2 from the germline V gene are ENHRY and SYGVKD. The CDR3 region has the DNA TGTGCCATCAGTGAGTCGGAGACAGCAACCTACGAGCAGTACTTC. Translating it yields CAISESETATYEQYF.